Below, 9 T cell receptor beta chains from the same sample are listed, as sequenced in a study of CXCR3-negative and CXCR3-positive naive CD8 T cells. Study-wide points: TRB CDR3s were more hydrophobic in CXCR3-positive than in CXCR3-negative naive cells.

No antigens are known for them. The study made its TRB cDNA libraries by 5' RACE, adding UMI labels. TCRdb reanalyzed the 5' RACE reads, giving one entry per CDR3 protein sequence and no DNA. The specimen's table records over 100,000 distinct CDR3 sequences. Sequenced input: naive CXCR3+ CD8+ T cells from blood. Subset here: CD45RO-CCR7+CD27+CD95- naive CD8+ T cells expressing CXCR3 (TNR3+). Every receptor here comes from a human donor in good health. Some clones in this sample may be carry-over from other donors' samples.

This chain connects TRBV5-6 to TRBJ2-1; TCRdb's D call of TRBD1 is untestable without DNA. This CDR3 is 13 amino acids long. Germline CDR1 is SGHDT and CDR2 is YYEEEE. This CDR3 reads CASSLAGARGEFF.

The chain joins TRBV13 to TRBJ2-1; there is no DNA to check the TCRdb D call of TRBD2. This CDR3 region has 12 residues. Germline CDR1 PRHDT, CDR2 FYEKMQ (reference sequence). This chain's CDR3 is CASSRLVYEQFF. Looking up the rest from reference TRBV13 and TRBJ2-1 gives the full variable domain: AAGVIQSPRHLIKEKRETATLKCYPIPRHDTVYWYQQGPGQDPQFLISFYEKMQSDKGSIPDRFSAQQFSDYHSELNMSSLELGDSALYFCASSRLVYEQFFGPGTRLTVL.

The chain recombines TRBV4-1 with TRBJ2-3. Germline-derived CDR1 and CDR2 are MGHRA and YSYEKL. CDR3 length: 14 amino acids. The CDR3 protein is CASSPAYSTDTQYF.

This chain joins TRBV2 and TRBJ2-5; the TCRdb D gene call, TRBD2, has no DNA to confirm it. CDR1 SNHLY and CDR2 FYNNEI come from the germline V gene. The CDR3 is made up of 16 amino acids. CDR3 loop: CASRPPGLGLQETQYF.

The rearrangement uses TRBV7-7 and TRBJ1-2; TCRdb gives TRBD1 as the D gene, but with no DNA this cannot be confirmed. This CDR3 has 17 amino acids. Germline V gives CDR1 SSHAT, CDR2 FNYEAQ (reference sequence). CDR3 protein: CASSLAFWTGENYGYTF.

The chain joins TRBV12-3 or TRBV12-4 to TRBJ2-5; no DNA is available, so the TRBD2 call from TCRdb remains unchecked. There are 13 residues in the CDR3. This chain's CDR3 is CASSSLAGETQYF.

V and J are TRBV7-2 and TRBJ2-5; TCRdb selects TRBD2, and the lack of DNA leaves this call unchecked. Germline CDR1 and CDR2: SGHTA and FQGNSA. The CDR3 has 16 residues. CDR3 protein: CASSPRIAGAQETQYF.

The CDR3 spells CASSSRTAPAKNIQYF. The V gene is TRBV7-3, the J gene TRBJ2-4; there is no DNA to check the TCRdb D call of TRBD1. CDR1 is SGHTA and CDR2 is FQGTGA in the germline V gene. This CDR3 is built from 16 residues.

This chain connects TRBV12-5 to TRBJ2-7; lacking DNA, the TRBD2 call made by TCRdb goes unchecked. CDR3 size: 14 residues. The V gene's germline CDR1 is LGHNT and CDR2 FRNRAP. The CDR3 loop is CASARSGRPYEQYF.